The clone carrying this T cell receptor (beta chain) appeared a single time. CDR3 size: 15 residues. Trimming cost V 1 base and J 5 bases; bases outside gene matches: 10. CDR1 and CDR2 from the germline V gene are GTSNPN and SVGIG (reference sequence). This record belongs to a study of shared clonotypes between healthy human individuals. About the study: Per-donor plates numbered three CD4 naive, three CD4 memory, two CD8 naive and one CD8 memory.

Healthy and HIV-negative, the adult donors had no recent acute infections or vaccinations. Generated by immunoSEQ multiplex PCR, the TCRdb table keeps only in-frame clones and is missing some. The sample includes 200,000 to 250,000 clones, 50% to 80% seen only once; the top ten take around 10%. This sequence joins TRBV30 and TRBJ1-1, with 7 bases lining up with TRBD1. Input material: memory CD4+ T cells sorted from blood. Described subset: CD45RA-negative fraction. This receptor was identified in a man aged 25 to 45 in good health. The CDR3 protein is CAWSDTWTGLTEAFF. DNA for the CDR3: TGTGCCTGGAGTGATACGTGGACAGGATTGACTGAAGCTTTCTTT.